The rows below give T cell receptor beta chains drawn from one sample of a study of CD8 T cells in Susac syndrome. TCRdb called the immunoSEQ multiplex PCR reads again in MiXCR, with one record for every CDR3 protein. The table lists roughly 150,000 distinct CDR3 sequences, around 95% of them singletons. Sequenced: CD8+ T cells from PBMCs. Receptors were obtained from a human donor with multiple sclerosis. The conserved cysteine and the conserved F or W are not part of the CDR3 here. The D gene is left open where the match is weak. Only some rows state a clone size, as once, few, many or a class for expanded clones.

d_gene | v_gene | abundance | CDR3aa
- | TRBV19 | once | ASSKEKVREQY
TRBD1 | TRBV29-1 | - | SVLTGTGHEQY
- | TRBV29-1 | - | SVGSAGRSYNEQF
- | TRBV5-1 | - | ASSFSTGLGGSSYEQY
TRBD1 | TRBV20-1 | - | SAIRDREIHNEQF
TRBD1 | TRBV7-6 | - | ASSLASGGSGSPLH
- | TRBV6-2/TRBV6-3 | - | ASSPGPEQEY
- | TRBV20-1 | - | SARRPLATSTDTQY
- | TRBV29-1 | - | SARDTISSYEQY
- | TRBV4-1 | - | ASSQDSAVGRWGATNEKLF
TRBD1 | TRBV5-4 | - | ASSPTPGQGEFYGYT